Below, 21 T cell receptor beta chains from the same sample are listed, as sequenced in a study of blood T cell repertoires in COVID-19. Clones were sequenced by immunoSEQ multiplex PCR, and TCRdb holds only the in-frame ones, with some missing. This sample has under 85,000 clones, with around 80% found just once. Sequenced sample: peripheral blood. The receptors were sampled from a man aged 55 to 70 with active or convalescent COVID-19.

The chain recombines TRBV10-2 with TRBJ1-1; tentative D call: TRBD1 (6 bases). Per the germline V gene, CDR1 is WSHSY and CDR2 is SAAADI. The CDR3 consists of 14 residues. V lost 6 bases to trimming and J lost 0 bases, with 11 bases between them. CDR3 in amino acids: CASRADRMNTEAFF. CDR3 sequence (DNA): TGCGCCAGCAGGGCGGACAGAATGAACACTGAAGCTTTCTTT.

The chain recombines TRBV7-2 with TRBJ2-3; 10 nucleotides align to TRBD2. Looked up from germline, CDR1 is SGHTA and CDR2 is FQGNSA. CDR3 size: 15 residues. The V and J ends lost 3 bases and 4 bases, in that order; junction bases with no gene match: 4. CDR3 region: CASSFDSGGADTQYF. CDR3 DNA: TGTGCCAGCAGCTTCGACAGCGGGGGGGCAGATACGCAGTATTTT. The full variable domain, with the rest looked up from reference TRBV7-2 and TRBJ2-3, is GAGVSQSPSNKVTEKGKDVELRCDPISGHTALYWYRQSLGQGLEFLIYFQGNSAPDKSGLPSDRFSAERTGGSVSTLTIQRTQQEDSAVYLCASSFDSGGADTQYFGPGTRLTVL.

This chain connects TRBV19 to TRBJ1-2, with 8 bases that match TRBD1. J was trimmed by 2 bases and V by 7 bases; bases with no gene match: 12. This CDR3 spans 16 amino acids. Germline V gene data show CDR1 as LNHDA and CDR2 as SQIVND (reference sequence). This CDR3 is CASNEAQGGANYGYTF. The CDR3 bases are TGTGCCAGTAACGAGGCACAGGGGGGCGCGAACTATGGCTACACCTTC.

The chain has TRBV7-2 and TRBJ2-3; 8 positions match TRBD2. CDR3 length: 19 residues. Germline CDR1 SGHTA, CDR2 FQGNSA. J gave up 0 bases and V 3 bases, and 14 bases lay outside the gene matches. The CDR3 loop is CASSFSIRSGGHSTDTQYF. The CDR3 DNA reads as TGTGCCAGCAGCTTTAGTATTCGGAGCGGGGGCCACAGCACAGATACGCAGTATTTT.

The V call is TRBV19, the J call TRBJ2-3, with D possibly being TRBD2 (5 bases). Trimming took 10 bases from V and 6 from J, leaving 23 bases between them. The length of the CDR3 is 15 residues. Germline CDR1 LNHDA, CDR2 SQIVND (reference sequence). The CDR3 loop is CATSPPGGRMDTQYF. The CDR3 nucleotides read TGTGCCACCTCCCCCCCCGGAGGCAGGATGGATACGCAGTATTTT.

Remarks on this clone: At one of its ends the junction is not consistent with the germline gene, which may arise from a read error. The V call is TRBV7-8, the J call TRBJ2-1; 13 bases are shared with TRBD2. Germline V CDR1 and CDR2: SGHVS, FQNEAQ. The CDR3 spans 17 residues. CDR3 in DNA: TGTGCCAGCAGTTTAGGGCCGGGACTAGCGGGATACAATGAGCAGTTCTTC. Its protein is CASSLGPGLAGYNEQFF. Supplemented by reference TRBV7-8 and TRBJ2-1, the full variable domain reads GAGVSQSPRYKVAKRGQDVALRCDPISGHVSLFWYQQALGQGPEFLTYFQNEAQLDKSGLPSDRFFAERPEGSVSTLKIQRTQQEDSAVYLCASSLGPGLAGYNEQFFGPGTRLTVL.

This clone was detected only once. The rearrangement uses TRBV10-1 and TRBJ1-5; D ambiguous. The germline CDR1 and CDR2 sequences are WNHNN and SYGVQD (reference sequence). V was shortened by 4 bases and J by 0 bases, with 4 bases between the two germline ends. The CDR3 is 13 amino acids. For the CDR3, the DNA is TGCGCCAGCAGTGCCCATAGCAATCAGCCCCAGCATTTT. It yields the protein CASSAHSNQPQHF.

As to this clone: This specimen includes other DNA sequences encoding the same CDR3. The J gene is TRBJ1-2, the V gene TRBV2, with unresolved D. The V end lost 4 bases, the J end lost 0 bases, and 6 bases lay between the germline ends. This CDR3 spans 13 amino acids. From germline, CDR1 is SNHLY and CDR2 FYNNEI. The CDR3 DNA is TGTGCCAGCAGTGTTTCGGCTAACTATGGCTACACCTTC. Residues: CASSVSANYGYTF.

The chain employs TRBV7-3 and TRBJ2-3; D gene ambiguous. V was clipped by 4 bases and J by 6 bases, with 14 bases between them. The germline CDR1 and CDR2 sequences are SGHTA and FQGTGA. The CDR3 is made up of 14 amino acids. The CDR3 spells CASSSSLFEDTQYF. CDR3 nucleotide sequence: TGTGCCAGCAGCTCTTCCCTCTTTGAGGATACGCAGTATTTT. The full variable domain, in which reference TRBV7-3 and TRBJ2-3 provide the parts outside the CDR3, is GAGVSQTPSNKVTEKGKYVELRCDPISGHTALYWYRQSLGQGPEFLIYFQGTGAADDSGLPNDRFFAVRPEGSVSTLKIQRTERGDSAVYLCASSSSLFEDTQYFGPGTRLTVL.

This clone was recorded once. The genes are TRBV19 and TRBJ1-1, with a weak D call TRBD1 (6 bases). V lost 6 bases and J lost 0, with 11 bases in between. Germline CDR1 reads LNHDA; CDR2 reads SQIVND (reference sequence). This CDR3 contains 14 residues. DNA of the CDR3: TGTGCCAGTAGCCAACAGGGTTTGAACACTGAAGCTTTCTTT. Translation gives CASSQQGLNTEAFF.

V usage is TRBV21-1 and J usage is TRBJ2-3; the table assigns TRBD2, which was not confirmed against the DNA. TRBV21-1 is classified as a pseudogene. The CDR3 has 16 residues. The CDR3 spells CASSALSEVWSDTQYF. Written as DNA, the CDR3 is TGTGCCAGCAGCGCCCTCTCGGAGGTATGGTCGGATACGCAGTATTTT.

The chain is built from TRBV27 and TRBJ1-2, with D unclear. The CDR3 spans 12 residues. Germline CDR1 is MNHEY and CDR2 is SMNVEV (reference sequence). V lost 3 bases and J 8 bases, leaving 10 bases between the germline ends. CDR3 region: CASSFSGYGYTF. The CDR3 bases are TGTGCCAGCAGTTTCTCGGGTTACGGCTACACCTTC.

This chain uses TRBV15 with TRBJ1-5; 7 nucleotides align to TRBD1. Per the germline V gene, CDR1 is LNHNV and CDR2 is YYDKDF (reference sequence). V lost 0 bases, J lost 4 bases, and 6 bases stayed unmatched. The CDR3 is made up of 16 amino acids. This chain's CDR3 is CATSRDFTTGNQPQHF. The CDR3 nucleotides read TGTGCCACCAGCAGAGATTTCACGACAGGGAATCAGCCCCAGCATTTT. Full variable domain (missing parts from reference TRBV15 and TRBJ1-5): DAMVIQNPRYQVTQFGKPVTLSCSQTLNHNVMYWYQQKSSQAPKLLFHYYDKDFNNEADTPDNFQSRRPNTSFCFLDIRSPGLGDTAMYLCATSRDFTTGNQPQHFGDGTRLSIL.

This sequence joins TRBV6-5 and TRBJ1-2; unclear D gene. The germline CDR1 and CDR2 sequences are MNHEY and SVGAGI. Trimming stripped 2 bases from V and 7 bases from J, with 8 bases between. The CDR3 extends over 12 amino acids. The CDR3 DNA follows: TGTGCCAGCAGTTACGGGCAGTCTGGCTACACCTTC. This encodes CASSYGQSGYTF.

CDR3 coding DNA: TGTGCCAGCTCAGAGGGGGCAACTAATGAAAAACTGTTTTTT. It translates to CASSEGATNEKLFF. The chain employs TRBV18 and TRBJ1-4, with TRBD1 as a possible D gene (6 bases). Germline CDR1 and CDR2: KGHSH and LQKENI. Trimming stripped 5 bases from V and 0 bases from J, with 7 bases between. This CDR3 comprises 14 residues.

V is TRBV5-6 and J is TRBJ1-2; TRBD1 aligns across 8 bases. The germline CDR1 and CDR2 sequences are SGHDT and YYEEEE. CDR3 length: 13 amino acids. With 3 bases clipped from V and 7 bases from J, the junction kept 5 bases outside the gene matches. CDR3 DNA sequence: TGTGCCAGCAGCTCCCAGGGGGCTTTTGGCTACACCTTC. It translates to CASSSQGAFGYTF.

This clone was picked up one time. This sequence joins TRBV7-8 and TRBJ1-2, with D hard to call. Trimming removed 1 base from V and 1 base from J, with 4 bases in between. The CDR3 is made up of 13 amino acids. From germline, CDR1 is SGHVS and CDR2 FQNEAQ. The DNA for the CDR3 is TGTGCCAGCAGCTTAGTCCTTAACTATGGCTACACCTTC. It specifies CASSLVLNYGYTF. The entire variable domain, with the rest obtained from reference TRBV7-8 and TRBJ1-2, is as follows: GAGVSQSPRYKVAKRGQDVALRCDPISGHVSLFWYQQALGQGPEFLTYFQNEAQLDKSGLPSDRFFAERPEGSVSTLKIQRTQQEDSAVYLCASSLVLNYGYTFGSGTRLTVV.

Here the CDR3 DNA reads TGCAGCGTTAGCAGGGTCAACACTGAAGCTTTCTTT. Its protein is CSVSRVNTEAFF. The chain couples TRBV29-1 to TRBJ1-1; a weak D match, TRBD1 (5 bases). CDR3 size: 12 residues. The ends were cut back, 5 bases at V and 2 bases at J, with 9 bases in the middle. CDR1 is SQVTM, CDR2 ANQGSEA, per germline.

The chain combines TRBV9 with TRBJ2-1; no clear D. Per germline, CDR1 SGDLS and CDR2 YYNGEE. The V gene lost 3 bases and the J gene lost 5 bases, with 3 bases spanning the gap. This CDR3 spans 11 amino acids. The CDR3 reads CASSGNNEQFF. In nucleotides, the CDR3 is TGTGCCAGCAGCGGTAACAATGAGCAGTTCTTC.

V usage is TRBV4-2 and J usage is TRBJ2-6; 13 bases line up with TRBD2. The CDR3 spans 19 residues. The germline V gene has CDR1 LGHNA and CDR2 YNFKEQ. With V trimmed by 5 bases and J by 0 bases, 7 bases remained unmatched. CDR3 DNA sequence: TGTGCCAGCAGCGGACCGGGACTAGCGGGGCCCTCTGGGGCCAACGTCCTGACTTTC. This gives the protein CASSGPGLAGPSGANVLTF.

The CDR3, as DNA: TGTGCCAGCAGTTTAAGGGCCCGGGGGCCCCAGCATTTT. Residues: CASSLRARGPQHF. This sequence joins TRBV12-3 or TRBV12-4 and TRBJ1-5, with D unclear. This CDR3 has 13 amino acids. Trimming stripped 2 bases from V and 9 bases from J, with 11 bases between.